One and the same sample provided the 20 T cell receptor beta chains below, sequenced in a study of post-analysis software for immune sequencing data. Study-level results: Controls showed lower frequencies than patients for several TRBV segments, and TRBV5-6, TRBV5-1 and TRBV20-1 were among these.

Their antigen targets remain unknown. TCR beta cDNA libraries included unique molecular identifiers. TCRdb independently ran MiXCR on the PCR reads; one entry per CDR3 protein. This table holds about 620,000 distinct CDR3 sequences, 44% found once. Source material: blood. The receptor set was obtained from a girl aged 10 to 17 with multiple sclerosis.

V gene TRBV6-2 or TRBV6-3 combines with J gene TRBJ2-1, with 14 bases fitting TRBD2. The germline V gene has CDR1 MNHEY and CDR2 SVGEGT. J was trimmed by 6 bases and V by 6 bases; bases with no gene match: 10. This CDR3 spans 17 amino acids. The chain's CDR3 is CASSPGLAGGGVNEQFF. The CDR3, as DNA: TGTGCCAGCAGCCCCGGACTAGCGGGAGGAGGGGTCAATGAGCAGTTCTTC.

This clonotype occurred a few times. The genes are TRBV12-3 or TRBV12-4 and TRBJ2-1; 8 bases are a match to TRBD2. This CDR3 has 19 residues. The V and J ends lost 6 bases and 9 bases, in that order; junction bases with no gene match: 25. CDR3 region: CASSSYPGTSQREKVEQFF. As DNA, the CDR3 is TGTGCCAGCAGCTCTTACCCCGGGACATCTCAGCGGGAGAAAGTTGAGCAGTTCTTC.

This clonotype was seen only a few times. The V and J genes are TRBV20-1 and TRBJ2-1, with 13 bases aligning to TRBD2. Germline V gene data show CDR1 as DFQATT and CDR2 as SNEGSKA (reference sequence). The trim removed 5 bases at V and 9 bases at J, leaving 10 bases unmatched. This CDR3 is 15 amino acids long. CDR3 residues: CSASYLGLAGSEQFF. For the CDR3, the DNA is TGCAGTGCTTCCTACCTGGGACTAGCGGGAAGTGAGCAGTTCTTC.

DNA for the CDR3: TGTGCCAGCAGTTACTCCCTGCAGGCCTTTTTTAACACTGAAGCTTTCTTT. Its protein product is CASSYSLQAFFNTEAFF. The rearrangement joins TRBV6-2 or TRBV6-3 to TRBJ1-1; D remains unclear. The V end lost 0 bases, the J end lost 2 bases, and 16 bases lay between the germline ends. Looked up from germline, CDR1 is MNHEY and CDR2 is SVGEGT. CDR3 size: 17 residues.

The CDR3 nucleotides are TGTGCCAGCAGTTACATGTCGCAAAGCGGGAGGGGGAGTTCCACAGATACGCAGTATTTT. It codes for CASSYMSQSGRGSSTDTQYF. The chain uses TRBV6-5 and TRBJ2-3; 10 positions agree with TRBD2. Germline assignment: CDR1 MNHEY and CDR2 SVGAGI. After removal of 2 bases from V and 2 bases from J, the junction contained 16 bases not matched to a gene. The CDR3 is made up of 20 amino acids.

In nucleotides, the CDR3 is TGTGCCACTGACAGGGACCAGCCCCAGCATTTT. Its protein product is CATDRDQPQHF. V is TRBV24-1 and J is TRBJ1-5; 7 nucleotides line up with TRBD1. J lost 7 bases, V lost 10 bases, and 3 bases had no gene match. Per germline, CDR1 KGHDR and CDR2 SFDVKD. This CDR3 is 11 amino acids long.

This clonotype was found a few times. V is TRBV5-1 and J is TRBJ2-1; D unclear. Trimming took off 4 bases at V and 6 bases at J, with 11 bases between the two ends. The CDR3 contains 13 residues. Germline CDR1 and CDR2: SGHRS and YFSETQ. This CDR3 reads CASSVNPGNEQFF. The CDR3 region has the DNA TGCGCCAGCAGCGTAAATCCCGGCAATGAGCAGTTCTTC. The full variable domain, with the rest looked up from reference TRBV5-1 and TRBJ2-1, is KAGVTQTPRYLIKTRGQQVTLSCSPISGHRSVSWYQQTPGQGLQFLFEYFSETQRNKGNFPGRFSGRQFSNSRSEMNVSTLELGDSALYLCASSVNPGNEQFFGPGTRLTVL.

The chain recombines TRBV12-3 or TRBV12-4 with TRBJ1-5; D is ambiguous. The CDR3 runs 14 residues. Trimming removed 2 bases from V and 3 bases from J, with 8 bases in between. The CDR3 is CASSLFLNNQPQHF. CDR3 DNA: TGTGCCAGCAGTTTATTCCTGAACAATCAGCCCCAGCATTTT.

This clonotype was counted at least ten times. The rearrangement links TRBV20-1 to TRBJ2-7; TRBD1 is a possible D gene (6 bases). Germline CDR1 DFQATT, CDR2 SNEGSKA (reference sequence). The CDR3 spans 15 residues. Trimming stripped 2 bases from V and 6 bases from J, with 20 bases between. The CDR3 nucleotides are TGCAGTGCTAGACTCCCAGCGGCTCTCAGGGGCGAGCAGTACTTC. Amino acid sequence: CSARLPAALRGEQYF.

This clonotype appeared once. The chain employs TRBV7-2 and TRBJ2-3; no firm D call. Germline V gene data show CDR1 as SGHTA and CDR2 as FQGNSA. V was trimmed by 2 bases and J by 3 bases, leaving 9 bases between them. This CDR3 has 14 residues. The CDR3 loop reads CASSLWVETDTQYF. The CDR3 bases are TGTGCCAGCAGCTTATGGGTGGAAACAGATACGCAGTATTTT.

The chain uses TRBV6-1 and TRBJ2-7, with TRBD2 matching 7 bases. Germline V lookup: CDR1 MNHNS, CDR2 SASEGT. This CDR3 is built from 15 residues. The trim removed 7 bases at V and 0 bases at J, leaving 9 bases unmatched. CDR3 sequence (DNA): TGTGCCAGCAACCCGAGCGGGGATAGCTCCTACGAGCAGTACTTC. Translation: CASNPSGDSSYEQYF.

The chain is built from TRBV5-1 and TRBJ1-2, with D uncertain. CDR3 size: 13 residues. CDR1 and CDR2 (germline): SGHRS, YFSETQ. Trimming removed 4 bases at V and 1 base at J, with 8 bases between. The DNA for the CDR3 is TGCGCCAGCAGCGAATTTCGTAACTATGGCTACACCTTC. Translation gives CASSEFRNYGYTF.

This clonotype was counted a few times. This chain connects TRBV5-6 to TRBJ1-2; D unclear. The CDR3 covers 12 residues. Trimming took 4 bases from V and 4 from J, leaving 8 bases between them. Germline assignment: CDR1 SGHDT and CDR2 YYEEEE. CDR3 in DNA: TGTGCCAGCAGCCTTATGATCTATGGCTACACCTTC. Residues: CASSLMIYGYTF.

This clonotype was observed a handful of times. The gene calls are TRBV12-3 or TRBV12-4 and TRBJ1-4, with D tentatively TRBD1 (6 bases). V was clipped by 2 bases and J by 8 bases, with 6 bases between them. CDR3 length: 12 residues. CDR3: CASSLQGEKLFF. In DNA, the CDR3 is TGTGCCAGCAGTTTACAGGGGGAAAAACTGTTTTTT.

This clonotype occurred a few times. The CDR3 nucleotides read TGCAGCGTCCGACCCGGCGGTGAGCAGTTCTTC. Protein: CSVRPGGEQFF. The J gene is TRBJ2-1, the V gene TRBV29-1; unclear D gene. Deletions cut 6 bases from V and 9 bases from J, with 12 bases between. Germline CDR1 is SQVTM and CDR2 is ANQGSEA. The CDR3 consists of 11 residues.

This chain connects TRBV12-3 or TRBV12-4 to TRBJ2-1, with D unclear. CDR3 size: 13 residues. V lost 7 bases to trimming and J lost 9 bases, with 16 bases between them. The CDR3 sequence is CASTPTPVGEQFF. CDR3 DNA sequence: TGTGCCAGCACCCCAACCCCTGTGGGTGAGCAGTTCTTC.

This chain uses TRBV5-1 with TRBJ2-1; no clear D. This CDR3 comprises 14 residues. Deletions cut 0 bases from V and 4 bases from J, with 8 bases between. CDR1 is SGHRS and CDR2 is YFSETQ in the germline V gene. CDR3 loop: CASSLAGQYNEQFF. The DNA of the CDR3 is TGCGCCAGCAGCTTGGCCGGGCAGTACAATGAGCAGTTCTTC.

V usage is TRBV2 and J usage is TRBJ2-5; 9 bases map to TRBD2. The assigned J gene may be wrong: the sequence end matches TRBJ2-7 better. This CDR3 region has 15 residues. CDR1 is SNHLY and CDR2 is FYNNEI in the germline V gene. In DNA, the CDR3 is TGTGCCAGCACCCGGGAGGGACTAGCTAGATACGAGCAGTACTTC. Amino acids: CASTREGLARYEQYF.

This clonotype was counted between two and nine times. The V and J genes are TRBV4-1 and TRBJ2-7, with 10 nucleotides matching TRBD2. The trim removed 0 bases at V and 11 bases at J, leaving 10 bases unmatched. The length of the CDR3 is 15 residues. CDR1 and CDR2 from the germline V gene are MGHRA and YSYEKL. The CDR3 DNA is TGCGCCAGCAGCCAAGATATTCTAGCGGGAGAACCCAAGTACTTC. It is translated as CASSQDILAGEPKYF.

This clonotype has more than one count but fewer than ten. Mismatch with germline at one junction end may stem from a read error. In DNA form, the CDR3 reads TGTGCCACCGGTGATCGGGGCCTCGCTGAAGCTTTCTTT. Its protein is CATGDRGLAEAFF. V and J are TRBV24-1 and TRBJ1-1, with D maybe TRBD1 (5 bases). The CDR3 loop spans 13 amino acids. The germline CDR1 and CDR2 sequences are KGHDR and SFDVKD.